This T cell receptor beta chain was found in a study of early T cells in non-severe SARS-CoV-2 infection. Turning to the study itself: Sequencing input comprised bulk RNA from unsorted whole blood; chain pairing was not available.

This clonotype was counted many times. The CDR3 runs to 16 residues. The V and J ends lost 0 bases and 4 bases respectively, with 15 bases between them. From germline, CDR1 is SGHRS and CDR2 YFSETQ. Individual cDNA molecules each received unique molecular identifiers attached to them. TCRdb recomputed calls from the 5' RACE reads with MiXCR, one row per CDR3 protein. Among about 77,000 distinct CDR3 sequences listed, less than 5.5% were seen once. Sequencing used whole blood, obtained at baseline. This TCR came from an adult who was a healthcare worker with PCR-confirmed SARS-CoV-2 infection or an uninfected control (not recorded which). The chain uses TRBV5-1 and TRBJ2-3; D may be TRBD1 or TRBD2 (5 bases each). CDR3 sequence reads: CASSLDMGPRADTQYF. The CDR3 DNA reads TGCGCCAGCAGCTTGGATATGGGACCGAGGGCAGATACGCAGTATTTT. The full variable domain, in which reference TRBV5-1 and TRBJ2-3 provide the parts outside the CDR3, is KAGVTQTPRYLIKTRGQQVTLSCSPISGHRSVSWYQQTPGQGLQFLFEYFSETQRNKGNFPGRFSGRQFSNSRSEMNVSTLELGDSALYLCASSLDMGPRADTQYFGPGTRLTVL.